This T cell receptor (beta chain) was recovered during a study of shared clonotypes between healthy human individuals. Produced via immunoSEQ multiplex PCR; TCRdb's table is partial and in-frame only. The sample gives fewer than 2.5 million clones, roughly 93% of which show up once; approximately 0.35% is in the top ten. There are 15 residues in the CDR3. Per the germline V gene, CDR1 is SGDLS and CDR2 is YYNGEE. The V end lost 0 bases, the J end lost 0 bases, and 9 bases lay between the germline ends. The sample holds a few counts of this clone. This CDR3 is also generated by other DNA sequences in the sample.

Sequenced sample: naive CD4+ T cells from PBMCs. Subset described: CD45RA+ positively selected. The receptor was derived from a man younger than 35 in good health. Some clones in this sample may be carry-over from other donors' samples. The chain joins TRBV9 to TRBJ1-1; D remains ambiguous. CDR3 protein: CASSVEGHMNTEAFF. DNA for the CDR3: TGTGCCAGCAGCGTAGAGGGTCACATGAACACTGAAGCTTTCTTT.